A single T cell receptor (beta chain) is shown here with its context. Its specificity is not known. These data are taken from a study of shared clonotypes between healthy human individuals. The study, taken as a whole, reports: The small donor group covered limited genetic and exposure diversity.

The CDR3 length is 12 residues. Between the trimmed V and J ends, which lost 5 bases and 6 bases, there was a span of 10 bases. The V gene's germline CDR1 is MDHEN and CDR2 SYDVKM. Profiling relied on immunoSEQ multiplex PCR, and the TCRdb table lists in-frame clones only, not all of them. The table records fewer than 1.4 million clones, around 82% of them present only once. The sequencing input was memory CD4+ T cells from PBMCs. Stated subset: CD45RA-negative fraction. This chain joins TRBV28 and TRBJ1-2; D is perhaps TRBD1 (5 bases). The TCR was taken from a man between 18 and 35 years old in good health. Some clones in this sample may be carry-over from other donors' samples. The CDR3, as DNA: TGTGCCAGCAGTCGACAGCACGATGGCTACACCTTC. Translation gives CASSRQHDGYTF.